The entry below describes one T cell receptor (beta chain). There is no known antigen for this receptor. No much larger clone exists at a distance of one base, and base qualities are not known. The sample is drawn from a study of CD8+CD57+ T cells in acquired aplastic anemia (dated by TCRdb to 2016 to 2018). Looking at the study overall: DNA extracted from sorted CD4+ and CD8+ cells had a mean of around 3.3 ug, with a range of roughly 0.17 to 30 ug. CD8+CD57+ expansion was defined as a frequency above the mean frequency observed in healthy subjects.

Profiling of TCR beta VDJ combinations and CDR3 sequences used genomic DNA as the template. TCR repertoire sequencing was run on an Illumina HiSeq 2000. Per the original workflow: Repertoires were assessed using TRBV/TRBJ rearrangement plots, CDR3 size and DJ length profiles, and Simpson's diversity index. The immunodominant clone was defined as the most abundant DNA sequence in deep sequencing data. CDR3 amino acid sequences were screened for sharing across subjects and were compared with published repertoires and the VDJdb database. Using fastp trimming at Q25 and MiXCR clonotype assembly, TCRdb reanalyzed the public sequencing data and kept in-frame beta chains. Every CDR3 protein is listed once, alongside the most common genes and DNA of its rows. Clone size and V and J calls follow TCRdb, not the original study. For this sample the table gives about 160,000 distinct CDR3 sequences, of which about 64% were detected only once. Under 60% of the sample lies in the top ten.

Flow cytometry had shown CD8+CD57+ cell expansion in the patients selected for sequencing. Every patient had severe acquired aplastic anemia, diagnosed using the International Study of Aplastic Anemia and Agranulocytosis and Camitta criteria. Patients had received no therapy at the time of blood sampling. TCR repertoires of sorted CD4+ and CD8+ blood T cells from severe aplastic anemia patients and healthy subjects were deep-sequenced in the study. Patients were enrolled under clinicaltrials.gov protocols 00001620, 01623167, 00001397, 00071045, 00081523 and 00961064 in the USA. Ficoll-Paque density gradient centrifugation was used to isolate peripheral blood mononuclear cells. Before DNA extraction, CD4+ and CD8+ T cells were sorted with FACS or magnetic beads. The paper as a whole reports these results and caveats: Although 25 to 30 CD8+ CDR3 sequences were shared by patients and controls, these sequences appeared highly expressed in patients and within the immunodominant clones of patients. Patients and healthy controls showed no significant difference in CD8+ Simpson's diversity (P=0.060).

The V end gives up 0 bases and the J end 6 bases, leaving 5 bases in the junction not matched to a gene. Via the germline V gene, CDR1 is SGDLS and CDR2 YYNGEE. The CDR3 starts with the cysteine, ends with the phenylalanine, and has 16 residues. Kept here is only the CDR3 DNA, which spans 48 bases and is read in frame from base 1. The V gene is TRBV9 and the J gene is TRBJ2-2, with 10 bases in between that match TRBD1. The sequence derives from a human donor with aplastic anemia. Sequencing was done on a sample of sorted CD4+, CD8+, or CD8+CD57+ T cells (not recorded which) from PBMCs. The encoded CDR3 is CASSVAGTGVPGELFF. Read as DNA, the sequence is TGTGCCAGCAGCGTAGCTGGGACAGGGGTACCCGGGGAGCTGTTTTTT.